The T cell receptor beta chain under discussion was sequenced for a study of cytomegalovirus exposure and HLA in healthy donors. Comments on this clone: Antigen specificity is unknown.

Overall study results and limits: Certain sequence variants were highly shared and formed a cluster, and this cluster was likely a sequencing artifact. A prior analysis recorded that most TCR beta V segments were productive about 90% or about 30% of the time. Another analysis was done later, and it associated around 15,000 TCR beta sequences with HLA alleles at 0.05 false discovery rate. CMV serostatus stood as the only immune exposure information on hand.

The PCR had 60 Vbeta and 13 Jbeta primers. Data came from immunoSEQ multiplex PCR; TCRdb stores just in-frame clones and leaves some out. The profile shows 100,000 or so clones, roughly 83% of them singletons. From germline, CDR1 is PRHDT and CDR2 FYEKMQ (reference sequence). The CDR3 spans 15 residues. Germline trimming cut 0 bases from V and 1 base from J; bases unmatched to any gene: 0. The V call is TRBV13, the J call TRBJ1-2, with 9 bases matching TRBD1. Material: PBMCs. This clonotype was obtained from a man aged 18 to 29 in good health and CMV-seronegative. Here the CDR3 reads CASSLGTGGNYGYTF. CDR3 DNA: TGTGCCAGCAGCTTAGGGACAGGGGGTAACTATGGCTACACCTTC.